In this sample, the clone carrying this T cell receptor (beta chain) turned up a few times. Antigen unknown. 5'RACE with constant-segment primers built TCRalpha and TCRbeta cDNA libraries with UMIs. TCRdb recomputed calls from the 5' RACE reads with MiXCR, one row per CDR3 protein. The sample has approximately 390,000 distinct CDR3 sequences, roughly 15% seen once. The data are from a study of T-cell memory formation after mild COVID-19. This CDR3 contains 18 residues. Losses at the gene ends were 1 base for V and 0 bases for J; bases not matched to a gene: 6. The germline V gene encodes CDR1 SGHTA and CDR2 FQGNSA. General study results and limits: Clones contracting over day 15 to 85 were CD4/CD8 balanced, with later expanders leaning CD4+.

This rearrangement joins TRBV7-2 to TRBJ2-3, with 11 bases lining up with TRBD2. This receptor was taken from a man younger than 35 who had mild COVID-19 (a few samples of this study predate the infection). Cell type and time point are not known. Input material: PBMCs or a T cell subset sorted from them (not recorded which). CDR3 sequence: CASSLGLAGLPSTDTQYF. In DNA, the CDR3 is TGTGCCAGCAGCTTAGGACTAGCGGGGCTCCCTAGCACAGATACGCAGTATTTT.